Sequencing of this TCR beta chain was carried out in a study of cytomegalovirus exposure and HLA in healthy donors. The J segment lost 7 bases and the V segment lost 6 bases, leaving 18 bases of the junction unmatched. CDR3 length: 18 amino acids. Germline loops: CDR1 LGHNT, CDR2 FRNRAP. Using immunoSEQ multiplex PCR, the repertoire was profiled, and TCRdb retains in-frame clones only, with some absent. The data hold under 200,000 clones, with 70% to 90% observed a single time. Material: PBMCs. This chain connects TRBV12-5 to TRBJ2-2; 9 nucleotides line up with TRBD1. The TCR originated in a woman aged 18-29 years in good health and CMV-seronegative. CDR3 region: CASGEGQGKSYGVGELFF. Here the CDR3 DNA reads TGTGCTAGTGGCGAGGGACAGGGCAAGTCTTATGGGGTCGGGGAGCTGTTTTTT.